The 12 T cell receptor beta chains given below trace back to one sample, sequenced in a study of T cell responses to AZD1222 COVID-19 vaccine. The repertoire was sequenced with immunoSEQ multiplex PCR; TCRdb's copy has only in-frame clones and lacks some. The sample contains approximately 160,000 clones, 90% of which appear only once. The sequences come from peripheral blood, collected on day 0 of AZD1222 vaccination. The receptors here all came from an adult in good health.

The chain is built from TRBV7-8 and TRBJ1-3; TRBD1 matches at 7 bases. Germline CDR1 reads SGHVS; CDR2 reads FQNEAQ. V trimming: 1 base; J trimming: 0 bases; junction bases outside the gene matches: 6. CDR3 size: 17 residues. The CDR3, as DNA: TGTGCCAGCAGCTTAGGGTACAGGGGTTTCTCTGGAAACACCATATATTTT. Translating gives CASSLGYRGFSGNTIYF.

The V gene is TRBV9, the J gene TRBJ2-1, with 9 bases lining up with TRBD2. Germline assignment: CDR1 SGDLS and CDR2 YYNGEE. The CDR3 extends over 16 amino acids. V lost 0 bases and J lost 7; bases outside the gene matches: 8. The CDR3, as DNA: TGTGCCAGCAGCGTAGTCGGCGGGGGGGCCGAGAATGAGCAGTTCTTC. Translated, it gives CASSVVGGGAENEQFF.

In DNA form, the CDR3 reads TGTGCCAGCAGCCAAATAAATCCCGGGCCCCTCAGCCATCAGCCCCAGCATTTT. This sequence encodes CASSQINPGPLSHQPQHF. The genes are TRBV2 and TRBJ1-5; D unresolved. In germline, CDR1 is SNHLY, CDR2 FYNNEI. CDR3 length: 18 amino acids. V gave up 6 bases and J gave up 5 bases, with 26 bases separating them.

The V call is TRBV20-1, the J call TRBJ2-5; D not certain. Germline CDR1 reads DFQATT; CDR2 reads SNEGSKA (reference sequence). Trimming removed 4 bases from V and 3 bases from J, with 6 bases in between. The CDR3 loop spans 11 amino acids. The CDR3 DNA follows: TGCAGTGCTATCGAGGAAGAGACCCAGTACTTC. Amino acid sequence: CSAIEEETQYF.

V and J are TRBV9 and TRBJ1-4, with no clear D. Trimming shortened V by 4 bases and J by 5 bases, and 15 bases separated the two germline ends. CDR3 length equals 15 residues. Germline loops: CDR1 SGDLS, CDR2 YYNGEE. The CDR3 is CASSQSGSANEKLFF. In nucleotides, the CDR3 is TGTGCCAGCAGCCAGTCCGGGTCGGCGAATGAAAAACTGTTTTTT. Full variable domain (missing parts from reference TRBV9 and TRBJ1-4): DSGVTQTPKHLITATGQRVTLRCSPRSGDLSVYWYQQSLDQGLQFLIQYYNGEERAKGNILERFSAQQFPDLHSELNLSSLELGDSALYFCASSQSGSANEKLFFGSGTQLSVL.

This chain links TRBV7-2 with TRBJ2-3; possibly TRBD2 for D (5 bases). Trimming shortened V by 1 base and J by 5 bases, and 19 bases separated the two germline ends. Per germline, CDR1 SGHTA and CDR2 FQGNSA. The CDR3 totals 17 residues. The CDR3 DNA reads TGTGCCAGCAGCTTAGGCTGGAGGTATTCAAAAGAAGATACGCAGTATTTT. Protein sequence: CASSLGWRYSKEDTQYF.

The genes are TRBV18 and TRBJ2-1; 8 positions agree with TRBD2. The CDR3 has 15 amino acids. Trimming took 3 bases from V and 7 from J; bases not matched to a gene: 8. Germline-derived CDR1 and CDR2 are KGHSH and LQKENI. The CDR3 sequence: CASSPPTGGGNEQFF. The DNA for the CDR3 is TGTGCCAGCTCACCTCCTACCGGGGGGGGGAATGAGCAGTTCTTC.

This clone was seen just once. This chain links TRBV29-1 with TRBJ1-1; TRBD1 matches 7 bases. V trimming: 6 bases; J trimming: 1 base; junction bases outside the gene matches: 2. The V gene's germline CDR1 is SQVTM and CDR2 ANQGSEA. This CDR3 has 12 amino acids. The CDR3, as DNA: TGCAGCGTGCGACAGGGGAACACTGAAGCTTTCTTT. Its translation is CSVRQGNTEAFF.

V gene TRBV6-5 combines with J gene TRBJ2-1, with D unclear. The CDR3 has 14 residues. The V gene's germline CDR1 is MNHEY and CDR2 SVGAGI. The V and J ends lost 0 bases and 5 bases respectively, with 8 bases between them. The CDR3 coding sequence is TGTGCCAGCAGTTACTCGGGCCCGGACAATGAGCAGTTCTTC. Its protein product is CASSYSGPDNEQFF.

The rearrangement links TRBV16 to TRBJ1-5; the D gene is possibly TRBD1 (5 bases). The CDR3 loop spans 14 amino acids. V shed 7 bases and J shed 8 bases, with 18 bases lying between them. Germline V gene sequence: CDR1 KGHSY, CDR2 FQNENV. The CDR3: CASTRRGEIKPQHF. In nucleotides, the CDR3 is TGTGCCAGCACTCGGCGGGGGGAAATCAAGCCCCAGCATTTT.

This chain links TRBV5-1 with TRBJ1-5; the match to TRBD1 covers 8 bases. CDR3 length: 14 residues. The junction had 1 base not matched to a gene; V was cut back by 2 bases and J by 3 bases. The germline V gene has CDR1 SGHRS and CDR2 YFSETQ. Here the CDR3 reads CASSLQGDNQPQHF. For the CDR3, the DNA is TGCGCCAGCAGCTTACAGGGGGACAATCAGCCCCAGCATTTT.

The chain employs TRBV4-1 and TRBJ2-1; 9 bases agree with TRBD2. Germline CDR1 MGHRA, CDR2 YSYEKL. The CDR3 contains 15 residues. The trim removed 1 base at V and 8 bases at J, leaving 6 bases unmatched. The CDR3 region is CASSQAGLAFDEQFF. The DNA of the CDR3 is TGCGCCAGCAGCCAAGCGGGACTAGCTTTCGATGAGCAGTTCTTC.